This TCR beta chain was found in a study of cytomegalovirus exposure and HLA in healthy donors. Study findings and constraints: In a later analysis, HLA-C alleles had the fewest associated TCRs, DRB1 alleles the most. Associated with cytomegalovirus, according to the listing, were 170 or so TCR beta chains. Within the data, a cluster of highly shared sequence variants was likely a sequencing artifact.

13 Jbeta primers and 60 Vbeta primers were used for the PCR. The table came from immunoSEQ multiplex PCR; TCRdb's copy has only in-frame clones and leaves some out. Of approximately 180,000 clones in the sample, over 70% were seen once. This clone appeared once. Its antigen is unidentified. The origin of this receptor is a woman in her 30s in good health and CMV-seronegative. Sequencing used PBMCs.

CDR3 region: CASSLQRDSNQPQHF. The CDR3 DNA reads as TGTGCCAGCAGTTTACAGCGTGATAGCAATCAGCCCCAGCATTTT. The rearrangement links TRBV28 to TRBJ1-5, with D hard to call. The V end was cut by 2 bases, the J end by 0 bases, with 8 bases between. The CDR3 is 15 amino acids. Germline values: CDR1 MDHEN, CDR2 SYDVKM.